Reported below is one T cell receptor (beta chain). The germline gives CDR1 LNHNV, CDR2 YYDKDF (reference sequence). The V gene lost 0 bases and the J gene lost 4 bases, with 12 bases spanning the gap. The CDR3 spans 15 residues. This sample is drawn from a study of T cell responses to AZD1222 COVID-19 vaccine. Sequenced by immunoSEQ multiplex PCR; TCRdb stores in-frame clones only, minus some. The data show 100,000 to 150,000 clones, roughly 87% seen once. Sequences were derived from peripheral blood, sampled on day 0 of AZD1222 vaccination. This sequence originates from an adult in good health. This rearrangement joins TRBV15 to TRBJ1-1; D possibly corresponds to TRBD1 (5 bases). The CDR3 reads CATSRDRGQTTEAFF. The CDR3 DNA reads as TGTGCCACCAGCAGAGATCGTGGACAAACCACTGAAGCTTTCTTT.